Included here is one T cell receptor (beta chain) sequence, with context. Its antigen is not known. From germline, CDR1 is LNHDA and CDR2 SQIVND (reference sequence). The CDR3 contains 15 residues. V gave up 4 bases and J gave up 0 bases; unmatched junction bases: 5. The data belong to a study of response to subunit inactivated influenza vaccine. Whole-study results and caveats: Only a handful of new T cells, the authors suggested, are recruited with each seasonal influenza vaccination.

TCRdb ran MiXCR on the RT-PCR reads and lists one entry per CDR3 protein. The sample comprises 450,000 to 600,000 distinct CDR3 sequences, about 17% of which are singletons, and less than 4% rests with the top ten. This clonotype was sampled from a man aged 50 to 69 who received an inactivated influenza vaccine. Specimen: CD4+ T cells sorted from PBMCs, collected around 2 years after vaccination. The chain links TRBV19 to TRBJ1-2; TRBD1 matches 7 bases. This CDR3 is CASSSGQASNYGYTF. The CDR3 DNA reads as TGTGCCAGTAGTAGCGGACAGGCGTCTAACTATGGCTACACCTTC.